This paragraph reports one T cell receptor beta chain. The data were obtained in a study of blood T cell repertoires in COVID-19. Study-level background: T cells, B-cell-depleted T cells, or PBMCs provided the cDNA or gDNA that served as material.

Measured with immunoSEQ multiplex PCR; TCRdb has only the in-frame clones, and not every one. This sample has roughly 260,000 clones, with roughly 84% found just once. The sequencing input was peripheral blood. This TCR came from a woman aged 40 to 55 with active or convalescent COVID-19.

The CDR3 region has the DNA TGTGCCAGCAGCGTAGTAGATACTAGCACAGATACGCAGTATTTT. Translation gives CASSVVDTSTDTQYF. The rearrangement joins TRBV9 to TRBJ2-3; D call uncertain. CDR1 is SGDLS and CDR2 is YYNGEE in the germline V gene. The CDR3 sequence is 15 residues long. V lost 0 bases and J 0 bases, leaving 8 bases between the germline ends.